Listed here are 17 T cell receptor beta chains from one sample, sequenced in a study of T cell repertoires in cytomegalovirus infection. One entry per CDR3 protein, called by TCRdb with MiXCR from the reads. Of around 300,000 distinct CDR3 sequences listed, over 7.5% are singletons. The sequencing sample was made of PBMCs. The origin of the receptors is a human donor in good health (CMV status not recorded). Some clones in this sample may be carry-over from other donors' samples.

This clonotype has a handful of counts. The chain uses TRBV20-1 and TRBJ2-2; no reliable D call. V dropped 1 base and J dropped 0 bases, with 12 bases sitting between them. Germline-derived CDR1 and CDR2 are DFQATT and SNEGSKA (reference sequence). This CDR3 is 16 amino acids long. The CDR3 nucleotides read TGCAGTGCTAGAGTCCCCGGATTCGCGAACACCGGGGAGCTGTTTTTT. Amino acids: CSARVPGFANTGELFF.

The J gene is TRBJ2-7, the V gene TRBV7-2; D assignment may be TRBD1 or TRBD2 (6 bases each). There are 14 residues in the CDR3. V lost 1 base and J lost 6, with 13 bases in between. CDR1 is SGHTA, CDR2 FQGNSA, per germline. The CDR3 DNA sequence: TGTGCCAGCAGCTTAGTTGGGGGGCTTATCGAGCAGTACTTC. It is translated as CASSLVGGLIEQYF.

Ten or more counts support this clonotype. V usage is TRBV7-2 and J usage is TRBJ2-5, with a tentative D call TRBD2 (6 bases). From germline, CDR1 is SGHTA and CDR2 FQGNSA. CDR3 length equals 16 residues. V was trimmed by 5 bases and J by 4 bases, leaving 20 bases between them. CDR3 sequence reads: CASSQDSGRGRETQYF. The DNA of the CDR3 is TGTGCCAGCAGCCAAGATAGTGGGCGGGGCAGAGAGACCCAGTACTTC.

Here the CDR3 DNA reads TGCAGTGCTACCATACAGGGAAAGACCCAGTACTTC. Translated: CSATIQGKTQYF. The V gene is TRBV20-1, the J gene TRBJ2-5; D is possibly TRBD1 (6 bases). CDR3 size: 12 residues. V gave up 4 bases and J gave up 6 bases, with 12 bases separating them. Germline V gives CDR1 DFQATT, CDR2 SNEGSKA (reference sequence).

The chain couples TRBV4-3 to TRBJ1-5; D unclear. There are 17 residues in the CDR3. The V gene's germline CDR1 is LGHNA and CDR2 YSLEER. The V gene lost 0 bases and the J gene lost 2 bases, with 14 bases spanning the gap. Here the CDR3 DNA reads TGCGCCAGCAGCCAAGAATTTAGGAGGTTTGGCAATCAGCCCCAGCATTTT. Amino acids: CASSQEFRRFGNQPQHF.

The genes are TRBV6-6 and TRBJ2-7; 7 bases agree with TRBD1. Trimming removed 5 bases from V and 2 bases from J; junction bases left unmatched: 15. The CDR3 sequence is 17 residues long. Germline CDR1 reads MNHNY; CDR2 reads SVGAGI (reference sequence). The CDR3 DNA is TGTGCCAGCAGTACCGGAGGCGGACAGGTAACTACCTACGAGCAGTACTTC. Its protein is CASSTGGGQVTTYEQYF.

This clonotype was seen more than once but under ten times. The chain employs TRBV28 and TRBJ2-2; TRBD1 aligns across 7 bases. The CDR3 runs to 14 residues. Per the germline V gene, CDR1 is MDHEN and CDR2 is SYDVKM. The trim removed 9 bases at V and 5 bases at J, leaving 9 bases unmatched. CDR3 DNA sequence: TGTGCCAGTATAGACAGGGAGAGGACCGGGGAGCTGTTTTTT. Translation gives CASIDRERTGELFF.

This clonotype was seen only a few times. The CDR3 nucleotides read TGTGCCAGCAGTTTATCGCGCGGAAGAAGGGATACGCAGTATTTT. It is translated as CASSLSRGRRDTQYF. The V call is TRBV27, the J call TRBJ2-3, with D unclear. Trimming shortened V by 0 bases and J by 6 bases, and 13 bases separated the two germline ends. The length of the CDR3 is 15 residues. Germline V gene sequence: CDR1 MNHEY, CDR2 SMNVEV (reference sequence).

This clonotype was detected many times. The chain recombines TRBV7-2 with TRBJ2-7; 15 nucleotides agree with TRBD2. Germline CDR1 SGHTA, CDR2 FQGNSA. J lost 5 bases, V lost 3 bases, and 8 bases had no gene match. This CDR3 region has 17 residues. The CDR3 nucleotides are TGTGCCAGCAGCTTGGGGAGGACTAGCGGGGGGGCCGACGAGCAGTACTTC. Translation gives CASSLGRTSGGADEQYF.

This clonotype has ten or more counts. The gene calls are TRBV7-9 and TRBJ1-1; 7 bases are a match to TRBD1. With V trimmed by 4 bases and J by 5 bases, 19 bases remained unmatched. The CDR3 totals 18 residues. CDR1 and CDR2 from the germline V gene are SEHNR and FQNEAQ (reference sequence). CDR3 protein: CASSSPNRGPFGDTEAFF. The CDR3, as DNA: TGTGCCAGCAGCTCCCCTAACAGGGGCCCTTTTGGTGATACTGAAGCTTTCTTT.

The chain recombines TRBV12-3 or TRBV12-4 with TRBJ2-3; 8 positions agree with TRBD2. After removal of 4 bases from V and 4 bases from J, the junction contained 7 bases not matched to a gene. The CDR3 extends over 15 amino acids. CDR3 bases: TGTGCCAGCAGTTCACTTAGCGGGGTCTCAGATACGCAGTATTTT. Amino acid sequence: CASSSLSGVSDTQYF.

This clonotype was observed a few times. Mismatch with germline at one junction end may stem from a read error. The rearrangement joins TRBV4-1 to TRBJ1-1; D not certain. The CDR3 consists of 14 residues. CDR1 and CDR2 from the germline V gene are MGHRA and YSYEKL. The CDR3 DNA reads TGTGCCAGCAGCCAGGCGCGGGTATCCACTGAAGCTTTCTTT. As protein: CASSQARVSTEAFF.

This clonotype was counted only a few times. V and J are TRBV20-1 and TRBJ1-6; a weak D match, TRBD1 (5 bases). This CDR3 is 18 amino acids long. From germline, CDR1 is DFQATT and CDR2 SNEGSKA (reference sequence). Trimming shortened V by 6 bases and J by 5 bases, and 26 bases separated the two germline ends. The CDR3 DNA follows: TGCAGTGCCTCCCGGGGGGTCGGGGGGACTCCTAATAATTCACCCCTCCACTTT. This sequence encodes CSASRGVGGTPNNSPLHF.

The chain employs TRBV19 and TRBJ1-1; D remains ambiguous. The germline V gene has CDR1 LNHDA and CDR2 SQIVND (reference sequence). Trimming took 6 bases from V and 0 from J, leaving 17 bases between them. This CDR3 is 16 amino acids long. The DNA of the CDR3 is TGTGCCAGTAGCCTGGCAGCGAGGCGGATGAACACTGAAGCTTTCTTT. Translated: CASSLAARRMNTEAFF.

This sequence joins TRBV29-1 and TRBJ2-1, with 14 bases matching TRBD2. This CDR3 spans 14 amino acids. Germline CDR1 and CDR2: SQVTM and ANQGSEA. V lost 7 bases to trimming and J lost 8 bases; unmatched junction nucleotides: 7. CDR3 coding DNA: TGCAGCGATCGCCGGACTAGCGGGGGGCATGAGCAGTTCTTC. This encodes CSDRRTSGGHEQFF.

The chain joins TRBV20-1 to TRBJ1-5, with D possibly matching TRBD1 (6 bases). The CDR3 covers 13 residues. V was clipped by 5 bases and J by 6 bases, with 14 bases between them. Germline V gene data show CDR1 as DFQATT and CDR2 as SNEGSKA (reference sequence). CDR3 loop: CSAPTKGGQPQHF. The DNA of the CDR3 is TGCAGTGCTCCGACGAAGGGGGGTCAGCCCCAGCATTTT.

Comment on this clonotype: This could be a read error, since a much larger clone is one nucleotide away. The gene calls are TRBV27 and TRBJ2-1, with a tentative D call TRBD2 (5 bases). The CDR3 totals 18 residues. CDR1 is MNHEY, CDR2 SMNVEV, per germline (reference sequence). CDR3 sequence reads: CARSLANRRLHSYNEQFF. The CDR3 DNA is TGTGCCCGCAGTTTAGCTAACCGACGACTACACTCCTACAATGAGCAGTTCTTC.